Below, one T cell receptor beta chain is given with its context. This specimen belongs to a study of CD8 T cells in Susac syndrome. An input of about 0.5 to 1 ug of RNA was subjected to reverse transcription using random hexamers. TCRdb reprocessed the immunoSEQ multiplex PCR reads with MiXCR, giving one entry per CDR3 protein. The sample carries 120,000 or so distinct CDR3 sequences, approximately 94% recorded once. V shed 7 bases and J shed 6 bases, with 10 bases lying between them. Looked up from germline, CDR1 is SEHNR and CDR2 is FQNEAQ (reference sequence). The CDR3 covers 13 residues. This chain connects TRBV7-9 to TRBJ1-6; D possibly corresponds to TRBD1 (6 bases). The clonotype originates from a human donor with multiple sclerosis. Sample: CD4+ T cells from PBMCs. The CDR3 DNA follows: TGTGCCAGCACCGGGACAACTAATTCACCCCTCCACTTT. Protein product: CASTGTTNSPLHF.